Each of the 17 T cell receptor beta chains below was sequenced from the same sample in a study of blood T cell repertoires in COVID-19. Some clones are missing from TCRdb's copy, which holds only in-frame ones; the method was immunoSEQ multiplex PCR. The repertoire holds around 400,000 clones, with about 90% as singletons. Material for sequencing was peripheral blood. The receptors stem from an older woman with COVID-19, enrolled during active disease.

Written as DNA, the CDR3 is TGTGCCAGCAGCTCCGGGACAGGGGGGCAAGAGACCCAGTACTTC. This encodes CASSSGTGGQETQYF. The chain couples TRBV3-1 (or the pseudogene TRBV3-2) to TRBJ2-5, with 11 bases fitting TRBD1. The J segment lost 2 bases and the V segment lost 5 bases, leaving 4 bases of the junction unmatched. CDR3 size: 15 residues. CDR1 LGHDT and CDR2 YNNKEL come from the germline V gene (reference sequence).

The CDR3: CASSLGTSGTETQYF. DNA of the CDR3: TGTGCCAGCAGCTTAGGGACTAGCGGGACGGAGACCCAGTACTTC. This chain uses TRBV5-6 with TRBJ2-5, with TRBD2 matching 13 bases. The ends lost 2 bases at V and 5 bases at J; junction bases unmatched: 3. CDR1 is SGHDT, CDR2 YYEEEE, per germline. The CDR3 is 15 residues long.

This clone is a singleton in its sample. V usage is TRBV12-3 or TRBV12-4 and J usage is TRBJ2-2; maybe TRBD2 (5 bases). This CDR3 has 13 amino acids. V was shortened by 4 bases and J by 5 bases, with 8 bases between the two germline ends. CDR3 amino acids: CASSYTGTGELFF. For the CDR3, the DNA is TGTGCCAGCAGTTACACGGGGACCGGGGAGCTGTTTTTT.

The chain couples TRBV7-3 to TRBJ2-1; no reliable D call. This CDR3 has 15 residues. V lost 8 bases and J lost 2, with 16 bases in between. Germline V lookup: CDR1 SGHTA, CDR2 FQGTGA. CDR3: CASRITDSPYNEQFF. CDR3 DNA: TGTGCCAGCCGAATCACAGATTCTCCCTACAATGAGCAGTTCTTC.

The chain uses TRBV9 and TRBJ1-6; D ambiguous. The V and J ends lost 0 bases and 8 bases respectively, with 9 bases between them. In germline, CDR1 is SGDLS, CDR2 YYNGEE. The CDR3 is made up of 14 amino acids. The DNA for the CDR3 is TGTGCCAGCAGCGTAGGACTGCGGGATTCACCCCTCCACTTT. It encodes CASSVGLRDSPLHF.

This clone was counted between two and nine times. This chain's CDR3 is CASSTTVNTGELFF. In nucleotides, the CDR3 is TGTGCCAGCAGCACGACAGTGAACACCGGGGAGCTGTTTTTT. The chain carries TRBV7-9 and TRBJ2-2, with D perhaps TRBD1 (5 bases). The CDR3 contains 14 residues. From germline, CDR1 is SEHNR and CDR2 FQNEAQ (reference sequence). V lost 5 bases to trimming and J lost 1 base, with 8 bases between them.

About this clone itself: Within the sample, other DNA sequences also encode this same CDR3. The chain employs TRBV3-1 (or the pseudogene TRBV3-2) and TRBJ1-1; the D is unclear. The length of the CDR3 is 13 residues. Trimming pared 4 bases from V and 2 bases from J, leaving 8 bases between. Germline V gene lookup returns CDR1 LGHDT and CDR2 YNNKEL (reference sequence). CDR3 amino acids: CASSPRLNTEAFF. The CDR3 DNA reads TGTGCCAGCAGCCCCCGCCTAAACACTGAAGCTTTCTTT.

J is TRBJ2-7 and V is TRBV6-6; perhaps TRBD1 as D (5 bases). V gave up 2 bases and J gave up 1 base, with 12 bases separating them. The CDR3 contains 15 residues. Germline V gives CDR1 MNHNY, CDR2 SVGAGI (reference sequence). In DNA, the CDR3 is TGTGCCAGCAGTTACGGGTCACGACAGTCCTACGAGCAGTACTTC. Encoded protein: CASSYGSRQSYEQYF.

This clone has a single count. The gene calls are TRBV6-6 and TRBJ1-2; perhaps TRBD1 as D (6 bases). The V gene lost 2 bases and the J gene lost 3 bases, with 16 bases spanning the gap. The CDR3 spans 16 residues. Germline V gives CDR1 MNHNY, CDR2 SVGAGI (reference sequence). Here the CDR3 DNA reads TGTGCCAGCAGTTACGGTGTTCAGGGGATGGACTATGGCTACACCTTC. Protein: CASSYGVQGMDYGYTF.

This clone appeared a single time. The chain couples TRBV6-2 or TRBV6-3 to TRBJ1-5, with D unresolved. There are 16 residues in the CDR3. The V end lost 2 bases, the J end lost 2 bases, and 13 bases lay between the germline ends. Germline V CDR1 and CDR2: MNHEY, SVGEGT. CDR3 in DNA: TGTGCCAGCAGTTACCGGGCGAAGGGAGGCAATCAGCCCCAGCATTTT. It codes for CASSYRAKGGNQPQHF.

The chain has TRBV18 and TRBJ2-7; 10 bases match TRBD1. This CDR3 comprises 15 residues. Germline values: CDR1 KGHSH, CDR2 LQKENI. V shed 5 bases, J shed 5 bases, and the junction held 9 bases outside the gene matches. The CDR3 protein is CASSRTGTGDHEQYF. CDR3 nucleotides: TGTGCCAGCTCAAGAACCGGGACAGGGGATCACGAGCAGTACTTC.

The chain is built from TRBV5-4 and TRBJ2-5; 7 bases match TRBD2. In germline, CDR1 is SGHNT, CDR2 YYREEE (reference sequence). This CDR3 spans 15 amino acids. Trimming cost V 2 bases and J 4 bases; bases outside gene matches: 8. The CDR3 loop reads CASSLGLGTSETQYF. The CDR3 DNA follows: TGTGCCAGCAGCTTAGGACTAGGGACCTCAGAGACCCAGTACTTC.

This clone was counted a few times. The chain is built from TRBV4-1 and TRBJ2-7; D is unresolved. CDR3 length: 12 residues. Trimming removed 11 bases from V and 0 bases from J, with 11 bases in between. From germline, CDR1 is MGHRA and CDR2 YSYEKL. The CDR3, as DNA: TGCGCCCATGTGAACAGCTCCTACGAGCAGTACTTC. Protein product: CAHVNSSYEQYF.

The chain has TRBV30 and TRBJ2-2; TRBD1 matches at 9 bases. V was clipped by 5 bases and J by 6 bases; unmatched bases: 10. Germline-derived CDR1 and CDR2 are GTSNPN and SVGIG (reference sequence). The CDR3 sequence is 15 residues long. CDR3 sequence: CAWVPGQGMSGELFF. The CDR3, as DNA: TGTGCCTGGGTCCCGGGACAGGGTATGTCCGGGGAGCTGTTTTTT.

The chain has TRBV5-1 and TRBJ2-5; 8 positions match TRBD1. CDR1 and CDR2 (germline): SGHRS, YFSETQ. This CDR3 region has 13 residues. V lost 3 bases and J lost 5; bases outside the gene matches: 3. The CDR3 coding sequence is TGCGCCAGCAGCTCCCACAGGGGGGAGACCCAGTACTTC. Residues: CASSSHRGETQYF.

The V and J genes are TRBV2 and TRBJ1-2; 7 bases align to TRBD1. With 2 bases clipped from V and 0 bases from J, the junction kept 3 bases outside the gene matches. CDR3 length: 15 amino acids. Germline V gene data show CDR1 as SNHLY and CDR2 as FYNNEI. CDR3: CASSEPQGANYGYTF. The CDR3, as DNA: TGTGCCAGCAGTGAACCGCAGGGGGCTAACTATGGCTACACCTTC.

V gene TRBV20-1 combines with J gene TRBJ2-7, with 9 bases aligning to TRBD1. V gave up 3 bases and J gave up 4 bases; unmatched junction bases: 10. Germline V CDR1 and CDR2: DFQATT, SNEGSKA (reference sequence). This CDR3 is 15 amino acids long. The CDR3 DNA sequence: TGCAGTGCTAGTGAACCGGGACAGGGCTTTTACGAGCAGTACTTC. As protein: CSASEPGQGFYEQYF.